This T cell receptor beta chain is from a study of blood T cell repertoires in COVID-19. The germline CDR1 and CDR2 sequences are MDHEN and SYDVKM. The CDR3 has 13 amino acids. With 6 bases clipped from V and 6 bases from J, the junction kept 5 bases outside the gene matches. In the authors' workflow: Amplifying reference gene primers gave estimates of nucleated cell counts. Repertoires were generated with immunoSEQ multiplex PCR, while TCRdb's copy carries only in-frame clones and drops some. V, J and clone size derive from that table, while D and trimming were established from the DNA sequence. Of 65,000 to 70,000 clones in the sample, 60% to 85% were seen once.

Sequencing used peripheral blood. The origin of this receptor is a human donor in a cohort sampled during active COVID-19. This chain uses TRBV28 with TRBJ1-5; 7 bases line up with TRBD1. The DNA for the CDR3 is TGTGCCAGCAGGACAGGGAACAGTCAGCCCCAGCATTTT. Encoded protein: CASRTGNSQPQHF.